This T cell receptor (beta chain) was found in a study of T cell repertoires in cytomegalovirus infection. About the research overall: Matching HLA type, along with CMV infection, was indicated by public TCR beta signatures. Broader study findings: Summed frequency of public TCR beta families distinguished CMV carriers with the relevant HLA.

TCRdb re-called the reads through MiXCR, storing one row per CDR3 protein. The sample carries hundreds of thousands of distinct CDR3 sequences, about a sixth recorded once. This clonotype was detected a few times. The antigen remains unidentified. CDR1 and CDR2 (germline): SGHTA, FQGNSA. V dropped 1 base and J dropped 7 bases, with 12 bases sitting between them. The CDR3 sequence is 14 residues long. The origin of this receptor is a human donor in good health (CMV status not recorded). Some clones in this sample may be carry-over from other donors' samples. The chain has TRBV7-2 and TRBJ2-3, with D uncertain. The material sequenced was PBMCs. The CDR3: CASSLEFGPNTQYF. The CDR3 DNA is TGTGCCAGCAGCTTAGAGTTCGGGCCCAATACGCAGTATTTT.